The clone carrying this T cell receptor (beta chain) has a single count. A much larger clone differs by one base, so this may be a read error. The sample belongs to a study of spatial heterogeneity in lung cancer. At the level of the study: Combinations of a unique TCR and a UMI were tallied in raw reads, and on average each appeared more than ten times.

This CDR3 spans 13 amino acids. The V gene's germline CDR1 is SNHLY and CDR2 FYNNEI. Noted time point: sample taken at primary tumor resection. No cell sorting; template was whole RNA from tumor, lung tissue or PBMC. TCRdb re-derived calls from the 5' RACE reads in MiXCR, one entry per CDR3 protein. Of some 37,000 distinct CDR3 sequences listed, 4% to 6% are singletons. The sequence derives from a female donor with early-stage non-small cell lung cancer. The V call is TRBV2, the J call TRBJ1-5, with TRBD1 identical over 7 bases. The material was PBMCs, obtained at surgery. DNA for the CDR3: TGTGTCAGCAAAACAGGGGAAAGTCAGCCCCAGCATTTT. This encodes CVSKTGESQPQHF.